Below, one T cell receptor (beta chain) is given with its context. Germline and junction disagree at one end, which may indicate a read error. The data stem from a study of cytomegalovirus exposure and HLA in healthy donors. CDR1 and CDR2 (germline): SGHVS, FNYEAQ. The CDR3 consists of 18 residues. Researchers ran the PCR with 60 Vbeta and 13 Jbeta primers. TCRdb keeps only in-frame clones here, not all; method: immunoSEQ multiplex PCR. In total, the table holds 200,000 or so clones. Material: PBMCs. V is TRBV7-6 and J is TRBJ2-6; TRBD1 might be the D (5 bases). This TCR was sampled from a boy aged 5-17 years in good health and CMV-seronegative. This CDR3 is CASSLDPGLASGANVLPF. In DNA form, the CDR3 reads TGTGCCAGCAGCTTAGACCCAGGGCTGGCCTCTGGGGCCAACGTCCTGCCTTTC.